This TCR beta chain was captured by sequencing in a study of T cells after yellow fever vaccination. This clonotype was seen at least ten times. The antigen is undetermined. Whole-study findings and limits: A secondary response was less intense yet reached its peak sooner, at day 5 versus 15.

The CDR3 covers 15 residues. Losses at the gene ends were 2 bases for V and 5 bases for J; bases not matched to a gene: 2. Germline CDR1 and CDR2: SGHVS and FQNEAQ. Via MiXCR, TCRdb re-called the 5' RACE reads, giving one row per CDR3 protein. Here the sample spans a few hundred thousand distinct CDR3 sequences, around 3.9% being singletons. The TCR was taken from a young man who received the YFV17D yellow fever vaccine. Material: PBMCs, obtained 5 days after the yellow fever booster vaccination. The gene calls are TRBV7-8 and TRBJ2-2; 10 positions agree with TRBD2. CDR3 nucleotides: TGTGCCAGCAGCTTAAGCGGGGGGGTGACCGGGGAGCTGTTTTTT. Protein sequence: CASSLSGGVTGELFF.